The source of this T cell receptor (beta chain) is a study of blood T cell repertoires in COVID-19. Study at large: Both acute and convalescent COVID-19 samples were obtained from the United States, Italy and Spain. In each case, the material was cDNA or gDNA derived from T cells, B-cell-depleted T cells, or PBMCs.

Methods used by the authors: Estimation of nucleated cell counts was performed using reference gene primer amplification. The data were produced by immunoSEQ multiplex PCR, yet TCRdb's version contains in-frame clones alone and is incomplete. V and J calls and clone size are those listed in that table; D and trimming were worked out from the DNA. The sample comprises some 300,000 clones, around 88% of which are singletons, and roughly 6.9% rests with the top ten. Trimming cost V 3 bases and J 4 bases, with 10 bases left between them. The CDR3 is made up of 13 amino acids. The V gene's germline CDR1 is DFQATT and CDR2 SNEGSKA (reference sequence).

The source material was peripheral blood. The rearrangement links TRBV20-1 to TRBJ1-3; D might be TRBD1 (5 bases). This sequence originates from a woman aged 25 to 45 who had recovered from COVID-19. The CDR3 DNA sequence: TGCAGTGCTAGTCAAGGGGTCGGAAACACCATATATTTT. Amino acids: CSASQGVGNTIYF.